This T cell receptor (beta chain) came from a study of T-cell reconstitution after alpha-beta-depleted transplantation in children. The study, taken as a whole, reports: Reportedly, alpha-beta T cells present about two months post-transplant originated from several hundred expanded clones of graft origin. Most T-cell counts and diversity one year after the transplant came from T cells that were newly produced. Certain patients had high TCRbeta diversity at day 60, and it came from recipient T cells and thymic progenitors that survived.

Unique molecular identifiers tagged the TCRbeta library. TCRdb passed the PCR reads through MiXCR, listing each CDR3 protein once. The table lists 250,000 to 400,000 distinct CDR3 sequences, about a quarter of them singletons, with roughly 9.7% in the top ten. The table lists this clonotype with many counts. Its cognate antigen is unknown. The CDR3 runs to 16 residues. Per the germline V gene, CDR1 is MNHNS and CDR2 is SASEGT. V gave up 9 bases and J gave up 0 bases, with 21 bases separating them. The sequence was obtained from a male patient younger than 18 who had a stem cell transplant for acute lymphoblastic leukemia, so the T cells may come from the graft donor. The chain has TRBV6-1 and TRBJ2-7, with a tentative D call TRBD2 (5 bases). This sample comprised PBMCs, mostly from graft donor cells, obtained 180 days after TCRalphabeta/CD19-depleted stem cell transplant. CDR3 sequence reads: CARGNLAGLSSYEQYF. CDR3 nucleotide sequence: TGTGCCAGGGGGAACCTAGCAGGTTTAAGCTCCTACGAGCAGTACTTC.